The rows below give T cell receptor beta chains drawn from one sample of a study of human T cells and chemical hapten exposure. Using its own MiXCR run on the RACE reads, TCRdb lists one record per CDR3 protein. The sample holds under 200,000 distinct CDR3 sequences, 25% to 35% seen once. The sample was whole blood, taken in connection with sensitization to the hapten diphenylcyclopropenone (DPC). Receptors were obtained from a woman aged 30 to 39 with alopecia areata. Some clones in this sample may be carry-over from other donors' samples. CDR3s include the opening cysteine and the closing phenylalanine or tryptophan. The order of the fields is CDR3 length, D gene, clone size, V gene, J gene, CDR3 DNA, CDR3 protein. A D gene is named only where the DNA matches it firmly. Clone size is given for some rows only: seen once, a few or many times, or a class if the clone is expanded.

len: 12
d_gene: .
abundance: .
v_gene: TRBV10-2
j_gene: TRBJ1-6
CDR3nt: TGCGCCAGCAGTGAGTCGAATTCACGCCTCCACTTT
CDR3aa: CASSESNSRLHF

len: 15
d_gene: TRBD1
abundance: few
v_gene: TRBV9
j_gene: TRBJ2-3
CDR3nt: TGTGCCAGCAGCGCAAGGGGGCTTGGCACAGATACGCAGTATTTT
CDR3aa: CASSARGLGTDTQYF

len: 16
d_gene: TRBD2
abundance: few
v_gene: TRBV7-2
j_gene: TRBJ2-5
CDR3nt: TGTGCCAGCAGCCCCGACCCGCGGGGGGGCCGAAAGACCCAGTACTTC
CDR3aa: CASSPDPRGGRKTQYF

len: 15
d_gene: .
abundance: few
v_gene: TRBV28
j_gene: TRBJ1-1
CDR3nt: TGTGCCAGCAGTTTTACCAGGCGCATGAACACTGAAGCTTTCTTT
CDR3aa: CASSFTRRMNTEAFF

len: 11
d_gene: .
abundance: .
v_gene: TRBV20-1
j_gene: TRBJ1-4
CDR3nt: TGCAGTGCTATCGGGCGGGAAAAACTGTTTTTT
CDR3aa: CSAIGREKLFF

len: 14
d_gene: .
abundance: .
v_gene: TRBV4-3
j_gene: TRBJ2-7
CDR3nt: TGCGCCAGCAGCCAAGATTCGGTGGGAGGAGTGCAGTACTTC
CDR3aa: CASSQDSVGGVQYF

len: 12
d_gene: .
abundance: .
v_gene: TRBV28
j_gene: TRBJ1-2
CDR3nt: TGTGCCAGCAGTACGGGGACCTATGGCTACACCTTC
CDR3aa: CASSTGTYGYTF

len: 13
d_gene: .
abundance: many
v_gene: TRBV29-1
j_gene: TRBJ1-4
CDR3nt: TGCAGCGCCACGGACAGACGTAATGAAAAACTGTTTTTT
CDR3aa: CSATDRRNEKLFF

len: 16
d_gene: TRBD2
abundance: many
v_gene: TRBV11-2
j_gene: TRBJ2-2
CDR3nt: TGTGCCAGCATCGGGGGAGCGGGAGGTATCACCGGGGAGCTGTTTTTT
CDR3aa: CASIGGAGGITGELFF

len: 14
d_gene: .
abundance: few
v_gene: TRBV28
j_gene: TRBJ2-5
CDR3nt: TGTGCCAGCAGTTCCTGGGACGGCCAAGAGACCCAGTACTTC
CDR3aa: CASSSWDGQETQYF

len: 9
d_gene: .
abundance: many
v_gene: TRBV28
j_gene: TRBJ1-5
CDR3nt: TGTGCCAGCAATCAGCCCCAGCATTTT
CDR3aa: CASNQPQHF

len: 14
d_gene: .
abundance: .
v_gene: TRBV29-1
j_gene: TRBJ2-7
CDR3nt: TGCAGCGTTGAAGTGGGGGGGCTGCAGTACGAGCAGTACTTC
CDR3aa: CSVEVGGLQYEQYF

len: 14
d_gene: .
abundance: .
v_gene: TRBV19
j_gene: TRBJ1-2
CDR3nt: TGTGCCAGTAGTATAGATTTCTGGGGTTGGGGCTACACCTTC
CDR3aa: CASSIDFWGWGYTF

len: 15
d_gene: TRBD1
abundance: few
v_gene: TRBV7-9
j_gene: TRBJ1-1
CDR3nt: TGTGCCAGCAGCTTAGGAAAGAACAGGGGTCCTGAAGCTTTCTTT
CDR3aa: CASSLGKNRGPEAFF

len: 15
d_gene: .
abundance: few
v_gene: TRBV7-9
j_gene: TRBJ1-2
CDR3nt: TGTGCCAGCAGCCTAGCCCCGGCCGGCGGCTATGGCTACACCTTC
CDR3aa: CASSLAPAGGYGYTF

len: 14
d_gene: .
abundance: few
v_gene: TRBV7-2
j_gene: TRBJ2-1
CDR3nt: TGTGCCAGCAGCTTAGCGTACGGGCGGGAAGAGCAGTTCTTC
CDR3aa: CASSLAYGREEQFF

len: 16
d_gene: TRBD1
abundance: once
v_gene: TRBV25-1
j_gene: TRBJ2-7
CDR3nt: TGTGCCAGCAGCGCCGGACCCGGGACAGGGGCCTACGAGCAGTACTTC
CDR3aa: CASSAGPGTGAYEQYF

len: 15
d_gene: .
abundance: .
v_gene: TRBV9
j_gene: TRBJ1-5
CDR3nt: TGTGCCAGCAGCGTAGAAGCTTCGAGGGACCAGCCCCAGCATTTT
CDR3aa: CASSVEASRDQPQHF

len: 15
d_gene: TRBD1
abundance: .
v_gene: TRBV2
j_gene: TRBJ1-6
CDR3nt: TGTGCCAGCATGTCCGGGACAGGCGATAATTCACCCCTCCACTTT
CDR3aa: CASMSGTGDNSPLHF

len: 14
d_gene: TRBD2
abundance: .
v_gene: TRBV27
j_gene: TRBJ2-1
CDR3nt: TGTGCCAGCCGGCGCGGGGGGGCCGTCGATGAGCAGTTCTTC
CDR3aa: CASRRGGAVDEQFF

len: 13
d_gene: TRBD2
abundance: few
v_gene: TRBV5-6
j_gene: TRBJ2-7
CDR3nt: TGTGCCAGCAGCTTGTGGGGGGGTTACGAGCAGTACTTC
CDR3aa: CASSLWGGYEQYF

len: 17
d_gene: TRBD2
abundance: .
v_gene: TRBV30
j_gene: TRBJ2-3
CDR3nt: TGTGCCTGGAGTGTACTACGGACTAGCGGGGGCACAGATACGCAGTATTTT
CDR3aa: CAWSVLRTSGGTDTQYF

len: 12
d_gene: .
abundance: .
v_gene: TRBV29-1
j_gene: TRBJ2-5
CDR3nt: TGCAGCGTTGAAACTGGGATAGAGACCCAGTACTTC
CDR3aa: CSVETGIETQYF

len: 16
d_gene: .
abundance: few
v_gene: TRBV6-5
j_gene: TRBJ1-1
CDR3nt: TGTGCCAGCAGTGAAGGGACACTCACTCTGAACACTGAAGCTTTCTTT
CDR3aa: CASSEGTLTLNTEAFF

len: 15
d_gene: TRBD2
abundance: .
v_gene: TRBV10-3
j_gene: TRBJ2-1
CDR3nt: TGTGCCATCAGTACTCCGGGACTAGGCCTTAATGAGCAGTTCTTC
CDR3aa: CAISTPGLGLNEQFF

len: 15
d_gene: .
abundance: .
v_gene: TRBV4-2
j_gene: TRBJ1-5
CDR3nt: TGTGCCAGCAGCCAAGAGTTGAGGGGTGATCAGCCCCAGCATTTT
CDR3aa: CASSQELRGDQPQHF

len: 12
d_gene: .
abundance: many
v_gene: TRBV13
j_gene: TRBJ2-3
CDR3nt: TGTGCCAGCAGCTTGGTTATGGGTACGCAGTATTTT
CDR3aa: CASSLVMGTQYF

len: 15
d_gene: .
abundance: few
v_gene: TRBV29-1
j_gene: TRBJ1-2
CDR3nt: TGCAGCGTTGAGGCGGGGAGAGGCCCATGGGCTGGCTACACCTTC
CDR3aa: CSVEAGRGPWAGYTF

len: 15
d_gene: TRBD1
abundance: few
v_gene: TRBV2
j_gene: TRBJ1-2
CDR3nt: TGTGCCAGCAGTGAAACCCGGGACAGCCACTATGGCTACACCTTC
CDR3aa: CASSETRDSHYGYTF

len: 10
d_gene: .
abundance: few
v_gene: TRBV29-1
j_gene: TRBJ2-3
CDR3nt: TGCAGCGTTGTTGAGGCTTCGCAGTATTTT
CDR3aa: CSVVEASQYF

len: 13
d_gene: TRBD2
abundance: few
v_gene: TRBV7-2
j_gene: TRBJ2-1
CDR3nt: TGTGCCAGCATGCGGGGGAGGGACAATGAGCAGTTCTTC
CDR3aa: CASMRGRDNEQFF

len: 17
d_gene: TRBD1
abundance: few
v_gene: TRBV5-1
j_gene: TRBJ1-1
CDR3nt: TGCGCCAGCAGCTTAAAAACAGGGGCTGGGGACAACACTGAAGCTTTCTTT
CDR3aa: CASSLKTGAGDNTEAFF

len: 14
d_gene: .
abundance: few
v_gene: TRBV28
j_gene: TRBJ1-5
CDR3nt: TGTGCCAGCAGTTTAGGACACCTGGGTCAGCCCCAGCATTTT
CDR3aa: CASSLGHLGQPQHF

len: 16
d_gene: TRBD1
abundance: .
v_gene: TRBV13
j_gene: TRBJ2-7
CDR3nt: TGTGCCAGCAGCGTAACCACGACAGGGGGTTCCTACGAGCAGTACTTC
CDR3aa: CASSVTTTGGSYEQYF

len: 13
d_gene: .
abundance: .
v_gene: TRBV5-4
j_gene: TRBJ2-1
CDR3nt: TGTGCCAGCAGCTTGTCCAGGAGCGATGAGCAGTTCTTC
CDR3aa: CASSLSRSDEQFF

len: 14
d_gene: .
abundance: .
v_gene: TRBV4-3
j_gene: TRBJ2-5
CDR3nt: TGCGCCAGCAGCCAAGATACGGGGACAGAGACCCAGTACTTC
CDR3aa: CASSQDTGTETQYF

len: 13
d_gene: .
abundance: .
v_gene: TRBV5-1
j_gene: TRBJ1-5
CDR3nt: TGCGCCAGCAGCTTGATGACCGATCAGCCCCAGCATTTT
CDR3aa: CASSLMTDQPQHF

len: 16
d_gene: TRBD2
abundance: .
v_gene: TRBV20-1
j_gene: TRBJ2-5
CDR3nt: TGCAGTGCTAGACTAACGCCGGGACTAGCACAAGAGACCCAGTACTTC
CDR3aa: CSARLTPGLAQETQYF

len: 16
d_gene: TRBD1
abundance: .
v_gene: TRBV11-1
j_gene: TRBJ1-1
CDR3nt: TGTGCCAGCAGCTTCGCCTGGACAGGGACGAACACTGAAGCTTTCTTT
CDR3aa: CASSFAWTGTNTEAFF

len: 14
d_gene: TRBD2
abundance: .
v_gene: TRBV15
j_gene: TRBJ2-7
CDR3nt: TGTGCCACCAGTGGACTAGCGGACACCTACGAGCAGTACTTC
CDR3aa: CATSGLADTYEQYF

len: 16
d_gene: TRBD2
abundance: few
v_gene: TRBV6-2/TRBV6-3
j_gene: TRBJ2-1
CDR3nt: TGTGCCAGCAGCAAAGAGGGTAGCGGGCTGTGGGATGAGCAGTTCTTC
CDR3aa: CASSKEGSGLWDEQFF

len: 15
d_gene: .
abundance: .
v_gene: TRBV3-1
j_gene: TRBJ2-3
CDR3nt: TGTGCCAGCAGCCAACCGGGACTCCACACAGATACGCAGTATTTT
CDR3aa: CASSQPGLHTDTQYF

len: 15
d_gene: TRBD2
abundance: .
v_gene: TRBV28
j_gene: TRBJ2-3
CDR3nt: TGTGCCACCAGACTAGCGGGAGAAAAGACAGATACGCAGTATTTT
CDR3aa: CATRLAGEKTDTQYF

len: 16
d_gene: TRBD1
abundance: few
v_gene: TRBV7-2
j_gene: TRBJ1-5
CDR3nt: TGTGCCAGCAGCTTAGCTGGGGCAGGGGGACATCAGCCCCAGCATTTT
CDR3aa: CASSLAGAGGHQPQHF

len: 15
d_gene: TRBD2
abundance: .
v_gene: TRBV7-2
j_gene: TRBJ2-1
CDR3nt: TGTGCCAGCAGCCAAAGCGGGGGGGCCTACAATGAGCAGTTCTTC
CDR3aa: CASSQSGGAYNEQFF

len: 16
d_gene: TRBD1
abundance: .
v_gene: TRBV28
j_gene: TRBJ2-7
CDR3nt: TGTGCCAGCAGTTCTGCGGGGACAGGCGAGTCCTACGAGCAGTACTTC
CDR3aa: CASSSAGTGESYEQYF

len: 13
d_gene: .
abundance: .
v_gene: TRBV27
j_gene: TRBJ2-3
CDR3nt: TGTGCCAGCTCCCCCAAAGTGGCGGACAGTCCGTATTTT
CDR3aa: CASSPKVADSPYF

len: 12
d_gene: .
abundance: .
v_gene: TRBV30
j_gene: TRBJ2-2
CDR3nt: TGTGCCTGGAGTACTCCGGCCGGGGAGCTGTTTTTT
CDR3aa: CAWSTPAGELFF

len: 14
d_gene: .
abundance: .
v_gene: TRBV5-1
j_gene: TRBJ1-1
CDR3nt: TGCGCCAGCGAGAACGGAATCGGAGGCACTGAAGCTTTCTTT
CDR3aa: CASENGIGGTEAFF

len: 16
d_gene: TRBD2
abundance: few
v_gene: TRBV6-6
j_gene: TRBJ2-1
CDR3nt: TGTGCCAGCAGTGACGGGGGCGGGGGGCCATACAATGAGCAGTTCTTC
CDR3aa: CASSDGGGGPYNEQFF

len: 12
d_gene: .
abundance: .
v_gene: TRBV20-1
j_gene: TRBJ1-1
CDR3nt: TGCAGTACTAAGGGGACGAACACTGAAGCTTTCTTT
CDR3aa: CSTKGTNTEAFF

len: 13
d_gene: .
abundance: .
v_gene: TRBV30
j_gene: TRBJ1-5
CDR3nt: TGTGCCTGGAGTGTAGAGGGACGGCAGCCCCAGCATTTT
CDR3aa: CAWSVEGRQPQHF

len: 15
d_gene: .
abundance: .
v_gene: TRBV28
j_gene: TRBJ1-1
CDR3nt: TGTGCCAGCAGTTTAGGGGAACCAGGAACCGGGGGAGCTTTCTTT
CDR3aa: CASSLGEPGTGGAFF

len: 16
d_gene: .
abundance: few
v_gene: TRBV7-2
j_gene: TRBJ2-1
CDR3nt: TGTGCCAGCAGCTTAAGGCCGGGGAGCTCCTACAATGAGCAGTTCTTC
CDR3aa: CASSLRPGSSYNEQFF